The 2 T cell receptor beta chains given below trace back to one sample, sequenced in a study of chemoradiotherapy in HPV16-positive cancers. This table comes from immunoSEQ multiplex PCR, and its TCRdb copy is limited to in-frame clones, with some not included. This repertoire shows about 8,000 clones, around 68% found once; its top ten account for around 33%. This specimen was collected from a patient who underwent chemoradiotherapy. The receptors were sampled from a human donor with HPV-associated anogenital cancer.

V is TRBV5-1 and J is TRBJ1-2, with 10 bases aligning to TRBD1. CDR1 and CDR2 (germline): SGHRS, YFSETQ. The J segment lost 7 bases and the V segment lost 3 bases, leaving 6 bases of the junction unmatched. The CDR3 runs 14 residues. The CDR3 nucleotides read TGCGCCAGCAGCTCAGACAGGGGGCAGGGTGGCTACACCTTC. It is translated as CASSSDRGQGGYTF. Full variable domain (rest looked up from reference TRBV5-1 and TRBJ1-2): KAGVTQTPRYLIKTRGQQVTLSCSPISGHRSVSWYQQTPGQGLQFLFEYFSETQRNKGNFPGRFSGRQFSNSRSEMNVSTLELGDSALYLCASSSDRGQGGYTFGSGTRLTVV.

The chain recombines TRBV4-1 with TRBJ1-5; D perhaps matches TRBD1 (6 bases). The germline CDR1 and CDR2 sequences are MGHRA and YSYEKL. V was cut by 1 base and J by 5 bases, with 9 bases left in between. This CDR3 is 14 amino acids long. Here the CDR3 reads CASSQGGGYQPQHF. The CDR3 DNA is TGCGCCAGCAGCCAAGGAGGGGGTTATCAGCCCCAGCATTTT.